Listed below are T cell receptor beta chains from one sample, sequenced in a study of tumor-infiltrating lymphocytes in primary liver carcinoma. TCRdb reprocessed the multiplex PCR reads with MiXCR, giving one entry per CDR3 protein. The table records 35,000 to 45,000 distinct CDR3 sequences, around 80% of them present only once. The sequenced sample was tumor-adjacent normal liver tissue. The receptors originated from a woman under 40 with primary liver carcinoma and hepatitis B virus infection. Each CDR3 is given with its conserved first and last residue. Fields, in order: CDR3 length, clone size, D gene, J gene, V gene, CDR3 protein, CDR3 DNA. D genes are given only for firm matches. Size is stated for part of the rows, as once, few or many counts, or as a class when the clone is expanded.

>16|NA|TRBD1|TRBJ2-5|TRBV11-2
CASSTRIGGAKEAQHF
TGTGCCAGCAGCACAAGAATAGGGGGCGCGAAAGAGGCCCAGCACTTC
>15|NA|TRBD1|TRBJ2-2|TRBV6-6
CVSSYTQGAGEELFF
TGTGTCAGCAGTTACACGCAGGGGGCTGGCGAGGAGCTGTTTTTT
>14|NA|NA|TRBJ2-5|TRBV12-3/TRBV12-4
CASSSRQDMETQYF
TGTGCCAGCAGTTCCCGACAGGATATGGAGACCCAGTACTTC
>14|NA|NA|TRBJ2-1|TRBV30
CAWRSGCAYNEQFF
TGTGCCTGGAGGAGCGGGTGTGCCTACAATGAGCAGTTCTTC
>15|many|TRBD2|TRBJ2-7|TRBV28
CASSQPSGFSYEQYF
TGTGCCAGCAGTCAACCTAGCGGGTTCTCCTACGAGCAGTACTTC
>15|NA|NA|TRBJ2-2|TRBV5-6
CASSLAPIAIGEMFF
TGTGCCAGCAGCTTGGCACCCATAGCCATCGGGGAGATGTTTTTT
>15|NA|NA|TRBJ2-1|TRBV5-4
CASSLWTKGGDEQFF
TGTGCCAGCAGCTTGTGGACTAAGGGGGGGGATGAGCAGTTCTTC
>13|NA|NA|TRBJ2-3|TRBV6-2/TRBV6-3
CARSTGATDTQYF
TGTGCCAGGAGCACGGGAGCCACGGATACGCAGTATTTT
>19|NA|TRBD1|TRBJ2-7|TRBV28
CAGRGLGTGLTARSYEQYF
TGTGCCGGTAGGGGGTTGGGGACAGGGCTTACGGCGCGTTCCTACGAGCAGTACTTC
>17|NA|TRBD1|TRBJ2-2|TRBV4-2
CASSQAGGTGGTGELFF
TGTGCCAGCAGCCAAGCTGGAGGGACAGGGGGCACCGGGGAGCTGTTTTTT
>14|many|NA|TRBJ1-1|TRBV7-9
CASRELRGNTEAFF
TGTGCCAGCAGGGAACTCAGGGGGAACACTGAAGCTTTCTTT
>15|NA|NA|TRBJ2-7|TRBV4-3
CAISQLQDNSYEQYF
TGCGCCATCAGCCAGCTACAGGACAACTCCTACGAGCAGTACTTC
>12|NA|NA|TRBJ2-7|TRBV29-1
CSVQGKGYERYF
TGCAGCGTGCAGGGAAAAGGGTACGAGCGGTACTTC
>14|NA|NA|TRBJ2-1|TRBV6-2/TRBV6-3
CASSRSIAYNEQFF
TGTGCCAGCTCGCGTTCTATCGCCTACAATGAGCAGTTCTTC
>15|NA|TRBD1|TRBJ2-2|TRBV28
CANSAWTGGTGELFF
TGTGCCAACAGTGCCTGGACAGGGGGCACGGGGGAGCTGTTTTTT
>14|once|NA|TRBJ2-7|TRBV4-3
CASSHTVRSNEQYF
TGCGCCAGCAGCCATACTGTCCGTTCCAACGAGCAGTACTTC
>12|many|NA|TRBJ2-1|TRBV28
CASSLLGGEQFF
TGTGCCAGCAGTTTACTGGGGGGTGAGCAGTTCTTC
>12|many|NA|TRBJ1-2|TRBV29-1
CSAGGVNYGYTF
TGCAGCGCCGGGGGGGTAAACTATGGCTACACCTTC
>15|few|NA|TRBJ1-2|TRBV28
CASSFRDPGHYGYTF
TGTGCCAGCAGTTTTAGGGACCCGGGCCACTATGGCTACACCTTC
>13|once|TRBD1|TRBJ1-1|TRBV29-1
CSASDRVNTEAFF
TGCAGTGCCTCCGACAGGGTGAACACTGAAGCTTTCTTT
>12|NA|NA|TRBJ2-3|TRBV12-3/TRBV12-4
CASSTTTDMQYF
TGTGCCAGCAGTACGACCACAGATATGCAGTATTTT
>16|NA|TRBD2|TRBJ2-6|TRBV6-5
CAGSYSGGSGANVLTF
TGTGCCGGCAGTTACTCGGGAGGCTCAGGGGCCAACGTCCTGACTTTC
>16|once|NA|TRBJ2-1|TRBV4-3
CTSSQYAGNSYNEQFF
TGCACCAGCAGCCAATATGCGGGAAACTCCTACAATGAGCAGTTCTTC
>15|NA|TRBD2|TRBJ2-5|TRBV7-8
CASKLAGGYQETQYF
TGTGCCAGCAAACTAGCGGGAGGATACCAAGAGACCCAGTACTTC
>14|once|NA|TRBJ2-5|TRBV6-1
CASSDGEEQETQYF
TGTGCAAGCAGTGATGGGGAAGAACAAGAGACCCAGTACTTC
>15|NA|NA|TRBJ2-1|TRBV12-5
CASAQTIGADNEQFF
TGTGCTAGTGCACAGACGATCGGGGCTGACAATGAGCAGTTCTTC
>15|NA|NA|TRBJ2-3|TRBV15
CATSRDGRSIDTQYF
TGCGCCACCAGCAGAGATGGAAGGAGTATAGATACGCAGTATTTT
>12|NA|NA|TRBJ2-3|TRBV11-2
CASSPLEGTQYF
TGTGCCAGCAGCCCCCTCGAGGGTACGCAGTATTTT
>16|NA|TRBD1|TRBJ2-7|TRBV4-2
CASSQDSGQGGNDQYF
TGTGCCAGCAGCCAAGATTCGGGACAGGGGGGGAACGATCAGTACTTC
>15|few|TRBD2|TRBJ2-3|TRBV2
CASRSGTSGTDTQYF
TGTGCCAGCAGATCTGGGACTAGTGGCACAGATACGCAGTATTTT
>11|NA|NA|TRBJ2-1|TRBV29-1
CSVETYNEQFF
TGCAGCGTTGAGACCTACAATGAGCAGTTCTTC
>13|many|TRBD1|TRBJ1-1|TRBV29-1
CGVLGTGFTEAFF
TGCGGCGTACTAGGGACAGGGTTCACTGAAGCTTTCTTT
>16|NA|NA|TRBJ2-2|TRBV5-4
CASSLERTTMTAELFF
TGTGCCAGCAGCTTGGAGCGAACGACGATGACCGCGGAGCTGTTTTTT
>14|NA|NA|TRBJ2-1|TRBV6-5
CASSYGTSFDELFF
TGTGCCAGCAGTTACGGGACCAGTTTCGATGAGCTGTTCTTC
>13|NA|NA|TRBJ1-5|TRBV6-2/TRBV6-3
CVSSYEPARPQHF
TGTGTCAGCAGTTATGAGCCCGCGAGGCCCCAGCATTTT
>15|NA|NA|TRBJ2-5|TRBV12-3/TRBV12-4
CASSTHPGSEEAQYF
TGCGCCAGTAGCACCCATCCCGGGAGCGAAGAGGCCCAGTACTTC
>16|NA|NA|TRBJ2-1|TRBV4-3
CASIQDAGSSYNEQSF
TGCGCTAGCATCCAAGATGCGGGAAGCTCCTACAATGAGCAGTCCTTC
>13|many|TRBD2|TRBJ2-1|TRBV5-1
CASSLRLAFEQFF
TGCGCCAGCAGCTTGAGACTAGCTTTTGAGCAGTTCTTC
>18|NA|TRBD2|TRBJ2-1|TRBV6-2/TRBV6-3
CASRRPGLANLGYIEQFF
TGTGCCAGCAGGAGACCGGGACTAGCGAATTTAGGCTACATTGAGCAGTTCTTC
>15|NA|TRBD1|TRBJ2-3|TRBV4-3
CVCRTRDRESDTQYF
TGCGTCTGCCGAACCCGGGACAGGGAATCAGATACGCAGTATTTT
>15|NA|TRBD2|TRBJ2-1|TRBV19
CASNVPSGGNNEQFF
TGTGCCAGTAACGTCCCTAGCGGGGGAAACAATGAGCAGTTCTTC
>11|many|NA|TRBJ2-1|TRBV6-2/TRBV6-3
CASRALGGQFF
TGTGCCAGCAGAGCATTAGGGGGGCAGTTCTTC
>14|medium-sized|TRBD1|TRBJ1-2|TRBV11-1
CASSAQTGNYGYTF
TGTGCCAGCAGCGCTCAGACAGGGAACTATGGCTACACCTTC
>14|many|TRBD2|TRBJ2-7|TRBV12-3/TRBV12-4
CASSFERGPYEQYF
TGTGCCAGCAGTTTTGAGCGGGGCCCCTACGAGCAGTACTTC
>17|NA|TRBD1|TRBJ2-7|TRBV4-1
CASSQDLGQGPTYEQYF
TGCGCCAGCAGCCAAGATCTGGGACAGGGGCCAACCTACGAGCAGTATTTC
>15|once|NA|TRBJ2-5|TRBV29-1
CSVAYRLRFQETQYF
TGCAGCGTTGCGTACAGATTGAGGTTCCAAGAGACCCAGTACTTC
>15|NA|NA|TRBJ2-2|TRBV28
CASSFFLNAAGELFF
TGTGCCAGCAGTTTTTTCCTCAATGCCGCCGGGGAGCTGTTTTTT
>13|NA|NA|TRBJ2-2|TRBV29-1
CSVRRRDTGELFF
TGTAGCGTTAGGAGACGAGACACCGGGGAGCTGTTTTTT
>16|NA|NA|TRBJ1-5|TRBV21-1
CASRTGTGKRNQPQHF
TGTGCCAGTAGAACCGGGACAGGGAAAAGGAATCAGCCCCAGCATTTT
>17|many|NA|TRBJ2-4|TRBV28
CASRPLKGGVAKNIQYF
TGTGCCAGCAGACCTTTGAAGGGAGGAGTTGCCAAAAACATTCAGTACTTC
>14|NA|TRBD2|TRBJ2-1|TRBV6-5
CTSTYGTSFDEQFF
TGTACCAGCACTTACGGGACTAGTTTCGATGAGCAGTTCTTC
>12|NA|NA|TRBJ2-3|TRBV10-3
CAISVQTDTQYF
TGCGCCATCAGTGTACAGACAGATACGCAATATTTT
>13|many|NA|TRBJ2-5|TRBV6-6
CASSRRDLETQYF
TGTGCCAGCAGTCGACGGGACCTAGAGACCCAGTACTTC
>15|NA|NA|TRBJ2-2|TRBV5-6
CASSLAPRVTWEPFF
TGTGCTAGCAGCTTGGCACCCAGAGTCACTTGGGAGCCGTTTTTT
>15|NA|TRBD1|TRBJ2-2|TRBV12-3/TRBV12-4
CASSYRGLDIGELFF
TGTGCCAGTAGTTACAGGGGGCTGGACATCGGGGAGCTGTTTTTT
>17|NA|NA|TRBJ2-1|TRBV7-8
CASSLVISPEFKNEQSF
TGTGCCAGCAGCTTAGTAATTAGCCCCGAATTTAAGAATGAGCAGTCCTTC
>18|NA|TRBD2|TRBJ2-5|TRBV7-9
CASSAASGLAGAMKTPYF
TGTGCCAGCAGCGCTGCTTCCGGACTAGCGGGGGCGATGAAGACCCCGTACTTC
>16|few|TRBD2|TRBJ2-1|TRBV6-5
CASSLRAGGSYNEQFF
TGTGCCAGCAGTCTAAGAGCGGGAGGCTCCTACAATGAGCAGTTCTTC
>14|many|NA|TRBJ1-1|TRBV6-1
CASRKEAMNTEAFF
TGTGCCAGCCGTAAAGAGGCGATGAACACTGAAGCTTTCTTT